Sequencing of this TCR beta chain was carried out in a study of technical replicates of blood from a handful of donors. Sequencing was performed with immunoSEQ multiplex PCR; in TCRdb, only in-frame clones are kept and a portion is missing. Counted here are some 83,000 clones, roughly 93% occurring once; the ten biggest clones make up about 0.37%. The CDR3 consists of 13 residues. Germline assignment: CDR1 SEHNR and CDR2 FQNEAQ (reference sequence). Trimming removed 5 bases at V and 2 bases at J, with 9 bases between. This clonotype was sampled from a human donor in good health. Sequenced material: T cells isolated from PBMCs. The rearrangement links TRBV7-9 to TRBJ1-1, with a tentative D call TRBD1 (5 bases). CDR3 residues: CASSQQVNTEAFF. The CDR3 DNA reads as TGTGCCAGCAGCCAACAGGTAAACACTGAAGCTTTCTTT.